Reported below is one T cell receptor (beta chain). What it binds is unknown. Germline V gene data show CDR1 as SGHTA and CDR2 as FQGTGA. Trimming removed 4 bases from V and 4 bases from J; junction bases left unmatched: 3. This CDR3 contains 15 residues. The entry originates in a study of T cell responses to AZD1222 COVID-19 vaccine. TCRdb's copy holds only in-frame clones and misses some; the assay was immunoSEQ multiplex PCR. Altogether tens of thousands of clones are present, 88% being singletons, with the ten largest covering approximately 25%. Points from the study as a whole: Clonal diversity was possibly underestimated, and the donors were mostly white British, with more females. Two doses of AZD1222 preceded a rise in Spike-specific TCR breadth and depth. Only a handful of AZD1222 recipients, more than 5 in all, had baseline seropositivity. Targeting of unmutated variant regions was reportedly seen in nearly half of spike-specific TCRs.

This TCR came from an adult who received the AZD1222 COVID-19 vaccine. The chain carries TRBV7-3 and TRBJ2-1; 11 bases align to TRBD2. The input for sequencing was peripheral blood, taken 28 days after the second AZD1222 dose. CDR3 residues: CASSSGTSGYNEQFF. Written as DNA, the CDR3 is TGTGCCAGCAGCTCGGGGACTAGCGGATACAATGAGCAGTTCTTC.